The following is a T cell receptor beta chain sequence with its context. Trimming cost V 7 bases and J 5 bases, with 17 bases left between them. The CDR3 has 14 residues. The germline V gene has CDR1 MDHEN and CDR2 SYDVKM. Original processing notes: Amplification of reference gene primers was used by the study to estimate nucleated cell counts. Clones were sequenced by immunoSEQ multiplex PCR, and TCRdb holds only the in-frame ones, with some missing. V, J and clone size were drawn from that table, and D and trimming were deduced from the DNA. The sample includes 250,000 or so clones, approximately 80% of them seen just once. These data come from a study of blood T cell repertoires in COVID-19. As for the study in general: The study drew acute and convalescent COVID-19 samples from the United States, Italy and Spain.

Specimen: peripheral blood. The origin of this receptor is a woman older than 75 with acute or convalescent COVID-19. The rearrangement links TRBV28 to TRBJ1-1, with a possible D match to TRBD1 (6 bases). The CDR3: CASTQGGAPTEAFF. The CDR3 DNA is TGTGCCAGCACCCAAGGGGGGGCCCCGACTGAAGCTTTCTTT.